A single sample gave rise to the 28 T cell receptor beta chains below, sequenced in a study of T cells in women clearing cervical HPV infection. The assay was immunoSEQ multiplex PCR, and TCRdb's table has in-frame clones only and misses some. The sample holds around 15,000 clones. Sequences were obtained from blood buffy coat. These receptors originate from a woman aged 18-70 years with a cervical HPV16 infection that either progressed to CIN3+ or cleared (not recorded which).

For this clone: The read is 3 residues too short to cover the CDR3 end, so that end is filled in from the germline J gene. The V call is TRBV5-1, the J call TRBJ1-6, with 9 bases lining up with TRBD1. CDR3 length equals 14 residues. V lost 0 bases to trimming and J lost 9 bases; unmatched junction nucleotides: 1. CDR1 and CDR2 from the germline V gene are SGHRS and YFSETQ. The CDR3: CASSLETGGSPLHF. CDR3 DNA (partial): TGCGCCAGCAGCTTGGAGACAGGGGGTTCACCC.

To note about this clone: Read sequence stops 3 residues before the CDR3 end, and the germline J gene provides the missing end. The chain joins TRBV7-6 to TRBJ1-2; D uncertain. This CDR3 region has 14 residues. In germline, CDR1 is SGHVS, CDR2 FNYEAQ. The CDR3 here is CASSLGPSTDTYTF. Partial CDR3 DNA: TGTGCCAGCAGCTTAGGTCCAAGCACAGATACC.

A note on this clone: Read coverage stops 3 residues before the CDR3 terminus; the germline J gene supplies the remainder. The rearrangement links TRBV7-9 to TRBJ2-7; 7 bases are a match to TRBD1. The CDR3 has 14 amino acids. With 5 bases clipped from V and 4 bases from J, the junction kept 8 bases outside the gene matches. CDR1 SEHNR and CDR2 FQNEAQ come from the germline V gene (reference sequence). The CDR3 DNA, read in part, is TGTGCCAGCAGCCCGGGACAGATACCTTACGAG. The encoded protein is CASSPGQIPYE. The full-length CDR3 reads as CASSPGQIPYEQYF.

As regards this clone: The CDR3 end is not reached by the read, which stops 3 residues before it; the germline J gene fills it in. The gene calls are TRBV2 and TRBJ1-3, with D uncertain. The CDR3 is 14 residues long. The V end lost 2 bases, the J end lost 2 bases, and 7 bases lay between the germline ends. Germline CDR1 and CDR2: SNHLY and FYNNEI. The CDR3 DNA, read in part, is TGTGCCAGCAGTGAACCGCGGGCTGGAAACACC. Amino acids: CASSEPRAGNT. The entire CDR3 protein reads CASSEPRAGNTIYF. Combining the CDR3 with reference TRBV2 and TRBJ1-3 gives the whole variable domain EPEVTQTPSHQVTQMGQEVILRCVPISNHLYFYWYRQILGQKVEFLVSFYNNEISEKSEIFDDQFSVERPDGSNFTLKIRSTKLEDSAMYFCASSEPRAGNTIYFGEGSWLTVV.

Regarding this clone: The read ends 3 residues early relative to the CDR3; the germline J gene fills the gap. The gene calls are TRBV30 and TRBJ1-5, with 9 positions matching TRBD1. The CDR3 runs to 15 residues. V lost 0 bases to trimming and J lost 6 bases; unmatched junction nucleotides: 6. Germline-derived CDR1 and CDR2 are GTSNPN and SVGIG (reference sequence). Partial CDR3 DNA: TGTGCCTGGAGTGTAAGACAGGGGGGTGGTCAGCCC. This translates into CAWSVRQGGGQP. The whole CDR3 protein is CAWSVRQGGGQPQHF.

This CDR3 is CASSPLPTSVPLVYDYTF. CDR3 DNA, as far as it was read: TGCGCCAGCAGTCCCCTCCCGACTAGTGTACCTTTAGTATACGAC. The chain links TRBV5-1 to TRBJ1-2, with D unclear. The missing CDR3 end, 3 residues past where the read stops, is filled in from the germline J gene. Germline V gene sequence: CDR1 SGHRS, CDR2 YFSETQ. This CDR3 is built from 18 residues. The complete variable domain, with remaining parts taken from reference TRBV5-1 and TRBJ1-2, reads KAGVTQTPRYLIKTRGQQVTLSCSPISGHRSVSWYQQTPGQGLQFLFEYFSETQRNKGNFPGRFSGRQFSNSRSEMNVSTLELGDSALYLCASSPLPTSVPLVYDYTFGSGTRLTVV.

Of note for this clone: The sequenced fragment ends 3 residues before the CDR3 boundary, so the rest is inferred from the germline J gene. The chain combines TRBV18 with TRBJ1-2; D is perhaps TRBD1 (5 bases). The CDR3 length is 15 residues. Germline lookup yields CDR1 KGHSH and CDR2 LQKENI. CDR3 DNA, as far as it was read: TGTGCCAGCTCACCAACCCACCAGAGGGGAGATACC. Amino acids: CASSPTHQRGDT. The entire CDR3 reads CASSPTHQRGDTYTF.

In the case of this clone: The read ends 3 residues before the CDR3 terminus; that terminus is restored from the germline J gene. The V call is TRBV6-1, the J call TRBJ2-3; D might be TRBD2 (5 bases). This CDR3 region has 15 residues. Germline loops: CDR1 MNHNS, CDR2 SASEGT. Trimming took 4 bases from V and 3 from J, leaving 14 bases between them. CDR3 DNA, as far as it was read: TGTGCCAGCAGTGGAACTCGGGGTTTTACAGATACG. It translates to CASSGTRGFTDT. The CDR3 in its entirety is CASSGTRGFTDTQYF.

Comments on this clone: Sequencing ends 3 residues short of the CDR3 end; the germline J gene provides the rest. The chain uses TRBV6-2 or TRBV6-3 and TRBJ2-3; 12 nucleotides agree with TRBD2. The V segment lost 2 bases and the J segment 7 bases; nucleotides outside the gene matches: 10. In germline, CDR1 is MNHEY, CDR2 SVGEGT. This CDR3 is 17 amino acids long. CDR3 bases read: TGTGCCAGCAGTTACAACCGACTAGCGGGAGACACGAATACG. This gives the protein CASSYNRLAGDTNT. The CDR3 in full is CASSYNRLAGDTNTQYF.

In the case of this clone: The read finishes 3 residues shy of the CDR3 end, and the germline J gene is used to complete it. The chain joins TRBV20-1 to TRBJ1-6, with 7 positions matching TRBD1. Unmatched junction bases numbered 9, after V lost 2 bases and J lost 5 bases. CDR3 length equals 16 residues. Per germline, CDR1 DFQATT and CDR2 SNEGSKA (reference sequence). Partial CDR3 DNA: TGCAGTGCTAGATATACTAACAGGGGCAATAATTCACCC. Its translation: CSARYTNRGNNSP. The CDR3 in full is CSARYTNRGNNSPLHF.

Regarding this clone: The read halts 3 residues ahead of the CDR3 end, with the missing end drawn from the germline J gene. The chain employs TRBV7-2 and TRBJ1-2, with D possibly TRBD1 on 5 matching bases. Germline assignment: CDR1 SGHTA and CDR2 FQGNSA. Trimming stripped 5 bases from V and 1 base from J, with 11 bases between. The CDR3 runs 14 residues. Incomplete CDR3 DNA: TGTGCCAGCAGCGGGGACTCAAATAACTATGGC. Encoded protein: CASSGDSNNYG. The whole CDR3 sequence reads CASSGDSNNYGYTF.

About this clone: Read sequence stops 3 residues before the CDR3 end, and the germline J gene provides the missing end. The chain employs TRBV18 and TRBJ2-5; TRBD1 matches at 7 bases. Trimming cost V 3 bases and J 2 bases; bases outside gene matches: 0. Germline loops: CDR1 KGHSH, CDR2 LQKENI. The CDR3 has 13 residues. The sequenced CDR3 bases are TGTGCCAGCTCACCGGGACAGCAAGAGACC. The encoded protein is CASSPGQQET. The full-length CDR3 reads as CASSPGQQETQYF.

The CDR3 sequence is CASSGQGVSEQYF. The sequenced part of the CDR3 DNA is TGTGCCAGCAGCGGACAGGGGGTATCCGAG. The rearrangement uses TRBV2 and TRBJ2-7, with TRBD1 matching 10 bases. The read falls 3 residues short of the CDR3 end, and the missing part is taken from the germline J gene. V shed 6 bases, J shed 6 bases, and the junction held 5 bases outside the gene matches. This CDR3 contains 13 residues. Germline V CDR1 and CDR2: SNHLY, FYNNEI.

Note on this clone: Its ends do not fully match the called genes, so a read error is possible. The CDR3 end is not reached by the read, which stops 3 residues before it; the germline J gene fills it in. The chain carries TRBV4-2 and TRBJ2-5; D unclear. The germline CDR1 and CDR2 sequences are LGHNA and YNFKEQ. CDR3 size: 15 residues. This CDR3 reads CASSQEHRIWETQYF. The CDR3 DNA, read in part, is TGCGCCAGCAGCCAAGAACACAGAATCTGGGAGACC.

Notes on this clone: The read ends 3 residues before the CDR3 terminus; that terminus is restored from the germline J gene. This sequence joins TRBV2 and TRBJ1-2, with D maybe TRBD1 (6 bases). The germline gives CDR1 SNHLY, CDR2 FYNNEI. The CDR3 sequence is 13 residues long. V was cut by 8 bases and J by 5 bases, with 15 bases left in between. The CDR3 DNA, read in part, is TGTGCCAGCCAATACAGGGCTGGGTATGGC. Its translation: CASQYRAGYG. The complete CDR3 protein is CASQYRAGYGYTF.

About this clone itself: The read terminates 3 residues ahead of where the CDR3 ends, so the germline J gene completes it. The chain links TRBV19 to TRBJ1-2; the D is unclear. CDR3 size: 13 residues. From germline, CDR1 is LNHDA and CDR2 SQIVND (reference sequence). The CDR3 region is CASSTGSYNDYTF. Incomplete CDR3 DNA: TGTGCCAGTAGTACCGGGTCCTACAATGAC.

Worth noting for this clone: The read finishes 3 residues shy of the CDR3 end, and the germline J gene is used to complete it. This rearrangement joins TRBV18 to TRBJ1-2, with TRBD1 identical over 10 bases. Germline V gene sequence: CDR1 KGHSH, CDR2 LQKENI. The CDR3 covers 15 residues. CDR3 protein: CASSQGGTGASDYTF. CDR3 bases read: TGTGCCAGCTCCCAGGGCGGGACAGGGGCGAGTGAC.

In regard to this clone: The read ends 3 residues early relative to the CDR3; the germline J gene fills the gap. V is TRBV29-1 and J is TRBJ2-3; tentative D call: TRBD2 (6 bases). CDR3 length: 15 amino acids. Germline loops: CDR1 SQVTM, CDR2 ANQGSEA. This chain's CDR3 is CSVTLASSYQETQYF. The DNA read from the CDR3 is TGCAGCGTGACGCTAGCGTCCTCGTACCAAGAGACG.

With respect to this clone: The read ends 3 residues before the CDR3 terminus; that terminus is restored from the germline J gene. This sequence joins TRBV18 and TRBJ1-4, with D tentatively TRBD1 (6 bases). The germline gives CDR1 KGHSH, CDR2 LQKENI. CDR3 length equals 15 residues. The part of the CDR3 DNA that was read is TGTGCCAGCTCACCATCACAGGGTTTGGATTCACCA. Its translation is CASSPSQGLDSP. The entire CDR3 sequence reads CASSPSQGLDSPLFF.

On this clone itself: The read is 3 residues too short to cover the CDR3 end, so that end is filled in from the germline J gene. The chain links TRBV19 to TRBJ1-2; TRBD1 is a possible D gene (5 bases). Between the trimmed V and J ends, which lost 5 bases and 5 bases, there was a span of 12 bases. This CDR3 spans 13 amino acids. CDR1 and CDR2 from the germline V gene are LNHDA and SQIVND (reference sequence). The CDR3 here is CASSPQDKYGYTF. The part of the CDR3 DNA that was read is TGTGCCAGTAGTCCACAGGATAAGTATGGC.

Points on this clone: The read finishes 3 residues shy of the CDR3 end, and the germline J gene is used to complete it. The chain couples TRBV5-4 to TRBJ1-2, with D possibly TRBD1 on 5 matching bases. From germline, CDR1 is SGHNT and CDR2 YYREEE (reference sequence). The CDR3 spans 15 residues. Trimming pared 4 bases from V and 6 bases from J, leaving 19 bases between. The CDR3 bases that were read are TGTGCCAGCAGCCCTACGCAGGGAGCTTACGATGGC. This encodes CASSPTQGAYDG. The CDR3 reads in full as CASSPTQGAYDGYTF.

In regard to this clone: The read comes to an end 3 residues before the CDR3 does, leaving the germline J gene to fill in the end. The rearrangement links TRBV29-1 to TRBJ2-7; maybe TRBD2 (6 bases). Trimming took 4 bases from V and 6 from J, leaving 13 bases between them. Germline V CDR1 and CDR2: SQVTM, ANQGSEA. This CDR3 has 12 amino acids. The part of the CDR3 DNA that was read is TGCAGCGTTGTTAGGGGAGCGGGCGAG. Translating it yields CSVVRGAGE. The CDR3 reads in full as CSVVRGAGEQYF.

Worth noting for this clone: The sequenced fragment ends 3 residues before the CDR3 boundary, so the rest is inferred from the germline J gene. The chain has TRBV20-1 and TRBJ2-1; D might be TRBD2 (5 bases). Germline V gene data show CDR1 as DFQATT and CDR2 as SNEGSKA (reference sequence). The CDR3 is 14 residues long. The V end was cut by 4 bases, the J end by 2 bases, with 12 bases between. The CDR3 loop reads CSATSEGPYNEQFF. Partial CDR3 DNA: TGCAGTGCTACCTCCGAGGGCCCCTACAATGAG.

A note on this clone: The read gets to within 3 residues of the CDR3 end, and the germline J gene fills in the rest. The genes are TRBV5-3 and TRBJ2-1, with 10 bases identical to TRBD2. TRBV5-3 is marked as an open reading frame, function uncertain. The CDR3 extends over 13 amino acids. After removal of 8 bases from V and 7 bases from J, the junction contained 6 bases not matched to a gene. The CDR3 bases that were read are TGTGCCAGCCATAGCGGGGGGATAAATGAG. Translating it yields CASHSGGINE. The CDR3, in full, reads CASHSGGINEQFF.

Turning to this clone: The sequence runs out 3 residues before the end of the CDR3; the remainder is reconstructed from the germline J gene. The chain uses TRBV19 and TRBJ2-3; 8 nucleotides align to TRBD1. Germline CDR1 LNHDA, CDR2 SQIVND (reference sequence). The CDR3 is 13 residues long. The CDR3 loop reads CASGGTGQETQYF. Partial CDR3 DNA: TGTGCCAGTGGCGGGACAGGTCAAGAGACG. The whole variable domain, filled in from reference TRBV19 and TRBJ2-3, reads DGGITQSPKYLFRKEGQNVTLSCEQNLNHDAMYWYRQDPGQGLRLIYYSQIVNDFQKGDIAEGYSVSREKKESFPLTVTSAQKNPTAFYLCASGGTGQETQYFGPGTRLTVL.

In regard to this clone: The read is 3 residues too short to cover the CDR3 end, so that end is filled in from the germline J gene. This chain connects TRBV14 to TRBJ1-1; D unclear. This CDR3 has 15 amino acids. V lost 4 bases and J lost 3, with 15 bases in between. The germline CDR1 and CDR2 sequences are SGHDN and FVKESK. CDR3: CASSRRTGWDTEAFF. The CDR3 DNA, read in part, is TGTGCCAGCAGCCGACGGACGGGGTGGGACACTGAA.

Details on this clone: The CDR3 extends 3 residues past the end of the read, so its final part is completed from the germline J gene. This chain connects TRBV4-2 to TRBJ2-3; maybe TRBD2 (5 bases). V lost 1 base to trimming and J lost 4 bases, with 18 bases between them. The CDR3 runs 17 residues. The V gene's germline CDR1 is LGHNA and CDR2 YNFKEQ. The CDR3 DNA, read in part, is TGTGCCAGCAGCCAAGTAGGAGGCGGCTCAGTGGCAGATACG. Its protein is CASSQVGGGSVADT. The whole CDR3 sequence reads CASSQVGGGSVADTQYF.

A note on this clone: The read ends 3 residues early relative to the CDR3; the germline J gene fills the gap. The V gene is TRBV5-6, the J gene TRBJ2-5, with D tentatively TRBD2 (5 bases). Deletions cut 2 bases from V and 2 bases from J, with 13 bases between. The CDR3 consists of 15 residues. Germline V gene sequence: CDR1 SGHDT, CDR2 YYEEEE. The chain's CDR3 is CASSFGVSLQETQYF. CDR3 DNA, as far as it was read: TGTGCCAGCAGCTTCGGGGTGAGCCTACAAGAGACC.